These 17 T cell receptor beta chains were all obtained from the same sample, sequenced in a study of response to subunit inactivated influenza vaccine. TCRdb reprocessed the RT-PCR reads via MiXCR and lists one record per CDR3 protein. The table includes about 650,000 distinct CDR3 sequences, around a sixth detected once. The sample was PBMCs from blood, taken 12 days after vaccination. The receptor set was obtained from a middle-aged man who received an inactivated influenza vaccine.

In this sample, this clonotype turned up a few times. The chain carries TRBV7-2 and TRBJ2-7, with a weak D call TRBD2 (6 bases). V was pared by 5 bases and J by 6 bases, with 20 bases between. The CDR3 consists of 15 residues. CDR1 SGHTA and CDR2 FQGNSA come from the germline V gene. The DNA of the CDR3 is TGTGCCAGCAGCCGCTCCTCCCAGCGGGCGATCGAGCAGTACTTC. The encoded protein is CASSRSSQRAIEQYF.

This clonotype occurred a few times. The rearrangement joins TRBV4-1 to TRBJ2-5; D is ambiguous. The CDR3 consists of 15 residues. Trimming cost V 1 base and J 5 bases, with 14 bases left between them. CDR1 is MGHRA, CDR2 YSYEKL, per germline. CDR3 nucleotides: TGCGCCAGCAGCCAAGTTGCGGCCTCGTCGGAGACCCAGTACTTC. It encodes CASSQVAASSETQYF.

This sequence joins TRBV28 and TRBJ1-1, with D perhaps TRBD1 (6 bases). Germline lookup yields CDR1 MDHEN and CDR2 SYDVKM. Trimming stripped 6 bases from V and 7 bases from J, with 24 bases between. CDR3 length: 16 amino acids. DNA of the CDR3: TGTGCCAGCAGACCCGAGAGCAGGGGCCGCTACCGTGAAGCTTTCTTT. It is translated as CASRPESRGRYREAFF. The full variable domain, completed using reference TRBV28 and TRBJ1-1, is DVKVTQSSRYLVKRTGEKVFLECVQDMDHENMFWYRQDPGLGLRLIYFSYDVKMKEKGDIPEGYSVSREKKERFSLILESASTNQTSMYLCASRPESRGRYREAFFGQGTRLTVV.

Many counts were recorded for this clonotype. The V call is TRBV7-9, the J call TRBJ2-5, with D perhaps TRBD1 (6 bases). The CDR3 totals 14 residues. The ends were cut back, 4 bases at V and 5 bases at J, with 14 bases in the middle. Germline loops: CDR1 SEHNR, CDR2 FQNEAQ (reference sequence). CDR3 nucleotide sequence: TGTGCCAGCAGCTCCGCGAGGGGGTCTGAGACCCAGTACTTC. It codes for CASSSARGSETQYF.

The V gene is TRBV7-2, the J gene TRBJ2-7; 12 bases agree with TRBD1. The germline gives CDR1 SGHTA, CDR2 FQGNSA. The V segment lost 7 bases and the J segment 9 bases; nucleotides outside the gene matches: 10. The CDR3 is made up of 14 amino acids. This CDR3 is CASTLSRDRGPQYF. CDR3 DNA sequence: TGTGCCAGCACACTAAGCAGGGACAGGGGGCCGCAGTACTTC.

The chain combines TRBV3-1 with TRBJ2-2; D is unclear. Trimming removed 2 bases from V and 8 bases from J, with 3 bases in between. Per germline, CDR1 LGHDT and CDR2 YNNKEL (reference sequence). This CDR3 is 11 amino acids long. The CDR3 nucleotides are TGTGCCAGCAGCCAACTAGGGGAGCTGTTTTTT. Translation gives CASSQLGELFF.

This clonotype was recorded at least ten times. The CDR3 spells CASSFLAGANEQFF. Written as DNA, the CDR3 is TGTGCCAGCAGTTTTCTAGCGGGCGCGAATGAGCAGTTCTTC. J is TRBJ2-1 and V is TRBV12-3 or TRBV12-4, with 8 bases matching TRBD2. The CDR3 spans 14 residues. V lost 3 bases and J lost 7; bases outside the gene matches: 5.

V and J are TRBV3-1 and TRBJ1-6; a weak D match, TRBD1 (5 bases). Germline CDR1 reads LGHDT; CDR2 reads YNNKEL (reference sequence). The CDR3 contains 16 residues. Trimming took off 1 base at V and 10 bases at J, with 17 bases between the two ends. The CDR3, as DNA: TGTGCCAGCAGCCAAGCTTCCCCGGGACGGATCTCACCCCTCCACTTT. This gives the protein CASSQASPGRISPLHF.

This clonotype was seen more than once but under ten times. The V call is TRBV5-6, the J call TRBJ1-1; D is undetermined. This CDR3 region has 16 residues. In germline, CDR1 is SGHDT, CDR2 YYEEEE. Trimming shortened V by 4 bases and J by 0 bases, and 16 bases separated the two germline ends. CDR3 sequence reads: CASSPDGTTLNTEAFF. Here the CDR3 DNA reads TGTGCCAGCAGCCCGGATGGAACCACCCTGAACACTGAAGCTTTCTTT.

The genes are TRBV7-6 and TRBJ2-3; 9 nucleotides line up with TRBD2. Germline-derived CDR1 and CDR2 are SGHVS and FNYEAQ. The trim removed 2 bases at V and 3 bases at J, leaving 6 bases unmatched. The CDR3 loop spans 16 amino acids. This CDR3 is CASSLLPSGGTDTQYF. The CDR3 DNA reads as TGTGCCAGCAGCTTACTCCCGAGCGGGGGGACAGATACGCAGTATTTT.

This chain links TRBV12-3 or TRBV12-4 with TRBJ1-2; D remains unclear. The CDR3 is made up of 12 amino acids. V lost 3 bases, J lost 7 bases, and 9 bases lay in between. The CDR3 region has the DNA TGTGCCAGCAGTTTGAACGGGGTTGGCTACACCTTC. Translation gives CASSLNGVGYTF.

The chain carries TRBV12-3 or TRBV12-4 and TRBJ2-3; no firm D call. V was pared by 10 bases and J by 6 bases, with 11 bases between. This CDR3 is built from 11 residues. In nucleotides, the CDR3 is TGTGCCACCATCGGTTTGGATACGCAGTATTTT. As protein: CATIGLDTQYF.

This clonotype was picked up a small number of times. The chain couples TRBV5-1 to TRBJ2-5; 9 bases match TRBD1. The CDR3 contains 17 residues. V trimming: 2 bases; J trimming: 0 bases; junction bases outside the gene matches: 8. The V gene's germline CDR1 is SGHRS and CDR2 YFSETQ. In nucleotides, the CDR3 is TGCGCCAGCAGCTTTACAGGGGGCGAACTTCACCAAGAGACCCAGTACTTC. Translated, it gives CASSFTGGELHQETQYF.

This chain joins TRBV4-3 and TRBJ1-2; TRBD1 might be the D (6 bases). Germline CDR1 is LGHNA and CDR2 is YSLEER. The CDR3 is 15 residues long. The germline V and J ends were trimmed by 3 bases and 3 bases, with 14 bases remaining between them. The CDR3 loop reads CASSHKQGVDYGYTF. In DNA form, the CDR3 reads TGCGCCAGCAGCCACAAACAGGGTGTGGACTATGGCTACACCTTC.

Ten or more counts support this clonotype. The chain employs TRBV20-1 and TRBJ2-7; D gene unclear. Trimming took 1 base from V and 2 from J, leaving 6 bases between them. The CDR3 loop spans 12 amino acids. CDR1 and CDR2 (germline): DFQATT, SNEGSKA (reference sequence). Here the CDR3 DNA reads TGCAGTGCTAGAGTTCAGCCCTACGAGCAGTACTTC. It codes for CSARVQPYEQYF.

This clonotype was found a few times. The chain couples TRBV29-1 to TRBJ2-1, with 10 bases that match TRBD1. The CDR3 consists of 12 residues. V dropped 7 bases and J dropped 7; count of bases not matched to a gene: 4. CDR1 is SQVTM, CDR2 ANQGSEA, per germline. The CDR3 coding sequence is TGCAGCGCCGGACAGGGGGAGAATGAGCAGTTCTTC. Amino acids: CSAGQGENEQFF.

The V gene is TRBV9, the J gene TRBJ2-3; 8 bases agree with TRBD2. Germline V gene sequence: CDR1 SGDLS, CDR2 YYNGEE. Trimming at V came to 6 bases and at J to 4 bases, leaving 7 bases not matched to a gene. The CDR3 extends over 14 amino acids. This chain's CDR3 is CASNPAGGADTQYF. CDR3 DNA sequence: TGTGCCAGCAACCCCGCGGGGGGTGCAGATACGCAGTATTTT.